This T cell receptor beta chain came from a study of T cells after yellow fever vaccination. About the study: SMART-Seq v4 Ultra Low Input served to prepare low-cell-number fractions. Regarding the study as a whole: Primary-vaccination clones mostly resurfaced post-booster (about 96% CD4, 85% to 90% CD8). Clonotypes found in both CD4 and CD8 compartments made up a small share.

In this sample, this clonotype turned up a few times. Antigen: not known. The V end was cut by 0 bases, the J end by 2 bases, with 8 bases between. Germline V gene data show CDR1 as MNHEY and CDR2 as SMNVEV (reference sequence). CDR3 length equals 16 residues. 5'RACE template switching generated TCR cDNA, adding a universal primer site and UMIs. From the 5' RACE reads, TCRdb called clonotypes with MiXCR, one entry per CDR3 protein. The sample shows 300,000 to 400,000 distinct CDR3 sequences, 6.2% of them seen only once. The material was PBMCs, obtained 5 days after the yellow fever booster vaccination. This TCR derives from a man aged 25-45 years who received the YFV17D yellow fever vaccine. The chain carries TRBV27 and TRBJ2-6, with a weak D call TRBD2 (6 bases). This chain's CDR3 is CASSLSWGAGANVLTF. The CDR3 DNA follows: TGTGCCAGCAGTTTATCGTGGGGGGCTGGGGCCAACGTCCTGACTTTC.